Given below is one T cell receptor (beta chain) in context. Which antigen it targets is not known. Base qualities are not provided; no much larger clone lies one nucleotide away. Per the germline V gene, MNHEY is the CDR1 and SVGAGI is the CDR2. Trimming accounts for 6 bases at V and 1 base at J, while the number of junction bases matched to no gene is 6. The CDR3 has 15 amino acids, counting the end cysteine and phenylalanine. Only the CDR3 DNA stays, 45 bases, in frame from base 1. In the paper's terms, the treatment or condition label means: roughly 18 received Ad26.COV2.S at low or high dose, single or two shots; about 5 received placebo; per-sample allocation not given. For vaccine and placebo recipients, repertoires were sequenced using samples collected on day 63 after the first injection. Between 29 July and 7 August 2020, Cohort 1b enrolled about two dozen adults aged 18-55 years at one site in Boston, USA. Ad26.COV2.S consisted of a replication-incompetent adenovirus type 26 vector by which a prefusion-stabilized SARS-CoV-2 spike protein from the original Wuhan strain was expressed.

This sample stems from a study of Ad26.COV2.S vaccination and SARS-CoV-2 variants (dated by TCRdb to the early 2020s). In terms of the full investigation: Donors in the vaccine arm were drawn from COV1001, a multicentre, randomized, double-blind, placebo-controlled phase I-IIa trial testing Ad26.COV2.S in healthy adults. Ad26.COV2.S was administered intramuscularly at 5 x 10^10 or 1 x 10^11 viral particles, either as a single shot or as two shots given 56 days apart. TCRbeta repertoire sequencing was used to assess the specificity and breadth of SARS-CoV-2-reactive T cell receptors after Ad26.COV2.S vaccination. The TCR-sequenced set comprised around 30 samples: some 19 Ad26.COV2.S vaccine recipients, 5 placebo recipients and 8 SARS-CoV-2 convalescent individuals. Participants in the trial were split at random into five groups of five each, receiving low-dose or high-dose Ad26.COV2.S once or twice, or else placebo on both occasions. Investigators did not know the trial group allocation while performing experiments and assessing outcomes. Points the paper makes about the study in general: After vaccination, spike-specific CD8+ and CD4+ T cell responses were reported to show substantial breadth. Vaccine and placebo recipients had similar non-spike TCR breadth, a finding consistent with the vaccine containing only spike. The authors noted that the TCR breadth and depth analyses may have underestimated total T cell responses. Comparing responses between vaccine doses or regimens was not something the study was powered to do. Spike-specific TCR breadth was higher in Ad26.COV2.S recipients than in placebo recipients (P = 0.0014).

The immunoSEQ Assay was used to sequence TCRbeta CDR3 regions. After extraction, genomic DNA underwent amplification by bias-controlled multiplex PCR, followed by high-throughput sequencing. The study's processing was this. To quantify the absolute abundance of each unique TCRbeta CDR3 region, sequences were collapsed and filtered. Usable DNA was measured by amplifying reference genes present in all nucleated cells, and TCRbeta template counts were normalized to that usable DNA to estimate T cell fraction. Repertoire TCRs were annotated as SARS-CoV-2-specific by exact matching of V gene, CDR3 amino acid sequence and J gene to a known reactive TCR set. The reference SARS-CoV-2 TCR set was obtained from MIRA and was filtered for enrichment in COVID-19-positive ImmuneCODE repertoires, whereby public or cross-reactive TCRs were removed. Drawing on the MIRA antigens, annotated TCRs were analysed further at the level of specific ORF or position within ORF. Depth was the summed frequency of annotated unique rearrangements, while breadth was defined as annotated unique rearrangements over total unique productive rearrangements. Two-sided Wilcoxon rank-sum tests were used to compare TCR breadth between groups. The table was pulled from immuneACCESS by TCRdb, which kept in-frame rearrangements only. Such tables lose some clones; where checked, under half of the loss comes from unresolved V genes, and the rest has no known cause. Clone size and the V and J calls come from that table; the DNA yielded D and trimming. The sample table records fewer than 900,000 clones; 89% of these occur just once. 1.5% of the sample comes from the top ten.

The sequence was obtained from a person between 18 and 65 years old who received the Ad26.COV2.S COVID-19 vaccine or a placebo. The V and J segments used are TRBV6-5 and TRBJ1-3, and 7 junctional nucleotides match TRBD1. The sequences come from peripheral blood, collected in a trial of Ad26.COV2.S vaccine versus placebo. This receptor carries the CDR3 CASSLGTASGNTIYF. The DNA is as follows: TGTGCCAGCAGCCTAGGGACAGCTTCTGGAAACACCATATATTTT.